This T cell receptor beta chain is drawn from a study of T cell repertoires in cytomegalovirus infection. For the study at large: The authors relied on CMV epitopes, both recently identified HLA-C-restricted and well-studied HLA-B-restricted. It was the public TCR beta signatures that indicated both CMV infection and matching HLA type.

This clonotype has only a few counts. Its matching antigen is unknown. A much larger clonotype is one base distant, so this may be a read error. Using its own MiXCR run on the reads, TCRdb lists one record per CDR3 protein. This sample has 650,000 to 850,000 distinct CDR3 sequences, with about 28% found just once. General study results and limits: It was HLA-C-restricted CMV-specific TCR beta clonotypes that dominated the response ex vivo. Identification of carriers of CMV plus the relevant HLA was achieved through cumulative public TCR beta family frequency.

This clonotype was sampled from a human donor in good health (CMV status not recorded). Some clones in this sample may be carry-over from other donors' samples. Sequencing was performed on cultured CD8+ T cells from PBMCs, taken from culture after CMV antigen stimulation.

CDR3 DNA sequence: TGTGCCAGCGGCCAGAACACTGAAGCTTTCTTT. Translation: CASGQNTEAFF. The chain links TRBV27 to TRBJ1-1; the D is unclear. Germline V gives CDR1 MNHEY, CDR2 SMNVEV (reference sequence). V was pared by 8 bases and J by 1 base, with 5 bases between. The CDR3 length is 11 residues.